These 15 T cell receptor beta chains were sequenced from one sample in a study of T cells after yellow fever vaccination. TCRdb redid the calling of the 5' RACE reads with MiXCR, one entry per CDR3 protein. Among tens of thousands of distinct CDR3 sequences listed, 6% to 8% were seen once. The material sequenced was CD8+ T cells sorted from PBMCs, taken around 15 days after the first yellow fever vaccination. These TCRs come from a man between 18 and 29 years old who received the YFV17D yellow fever vaccine.

This clonotype was seen many times. This chain connects TRBV9 to TRBJ2-7, with 8 nucleotides matching TRBD1. Germline trimming cut 4 bases from V and 4 bases from J; bases unmatched to any gene: 10. The CDR3 covers 15 residues. CDR1 SGDLS and CDR2 YYNGEE come from the germline V gene. CDR3: CASSPRDRIRYEQYF. The DNA of the CDR3 is TGTGCCAGCAGCCCTCGGGACAGGATTAGATACGAGCAGTACTTC.

This clonotype was observed at least ten times. The chain uses TRBV9 and TRBJ1-1; perhaps TRBD1 as D (5 bases). The CDR3 covers 13 residues. Germline-derived CDR1 and CDR2 are SGDLS and YYNGEE. The ends were cut back, 3 bases at V and 5 bases at J, with 11 bases in the middle. Written as DNA, the CDR3 is TGTGCCAGCAGCGGAATGGGGGGAACTGAAGCTTTCTTT. Translating gives CASSGMGGTEAFF.

This clonotype came up many times. V gene TRBV7-2 combines with J gene TRBJ2-1, with D tentatively TRBD2 (6 bases). V was trimmed by 1 base and J by 0 bases, leaving 13 bases between them. Per the germline V gene, CDR1 is SGHTA and CDR2 is FQGNSA. There are 17 residues in the CDR3. The CDR3 spells CASSLVGRFISYNEQFF. The CDR3 DNA reads as TGTGCCAGCAGCTTAGTTGGGAGGTTCATCTCCTACAATGAGCAGTTCTTC. The full variable domain, completed using reference TRBV7-2 and TRBJ2-1, is GAGVSQSPSNKVTEKGKDVELRCDPISGHTALYWYRQSLGQGLEFLIYFQGNSAPDKSGLPSDRFSAERTGGSVSTLTIQRTQQEDSAVYLCASSLVGRFISYNEQFFGPGTRLTVL.

This chain uses TRBV20-1 with TRBJ1-5, with D tentatively TRBD1 (5 bases). Germline V gene sequence: CDR1 DFQATT, CDR2 SNEGSKA (reference sequence). The V end was cut by 0 bases, the J end by 0 bases, with 21 bases between. CDR3 length equals 19 residues. The CDR3 is CSARDPVVAGPYSNQPQHF. The DNA for the CDR3 is TGCAGTGCTAGAGATCCCGTGGTGGCAGGGCCATATAGCAATCAGCCCCAGCATTTT.

This clonotype has a count of ten or more. The rearrangement uses TRBV7-6 and TRBJ2-1, with D tentatively TRBD2 (6 bases). Trimming shortened V by 5 bases and J by 6 bases, and 11 bases separated the two germline ends. Germline CDR1 reads SGHVS; CDR2 reads FNYEAQ. The CDR3 loop spans 13 amino acids. The CDR3 here is CASSLSGGNEQFF. In DNA form, the CDR3 reads TGTGCCAGCAGCCTTAGCGGTGGCAATGAGCAGTTCTTC.

The chain joins TRBV10-3 to TRBJ2-7; weak D call: TRBD1 (5 bases). Germline CDR1 ENHRY, CDR2 SYGVKD. The V end lost 7 bases, the J end lost 2 bases, and 18 bases lay between the germline ends. The CDR3 sequence is 15 residues long. The CDR3 DNA reads as TGTGCCATCACCCACAGCAGGGTGGCCCCCTACGAGCAGTACTTC. Translating it yields CAITHSRVAPYEQYF.

This clonotype was observed once. With a much larger clone just one base away, this may be a read error. The chain employs TRBV13 and TRBJ1-1; perhaps TRBD1 as D (5 bases). This CDR3 region has 13 residues. The germline gives CDR1 PRHDT, CDR2 FYEKMQ (reference sequence). V was clipped by 5 bases and J by 4 bases, with 11 bases between them. The DNA for the CDR3 is TGTGCCAGCAGCCCGCAGGGTAGCACTGAAGCTTTCTTT. This sequence encodes CASSPQGSTEAFF.

This clonotype was seen many times. The chain carries TRBV7-8 and TRBJ2-3, with 12 bases that match TRBD2. There are 16 residues in the CDR3. CDR1 and CDR2 (germline): SGHVS, FQNEAQ. J was trimmed by 4 bases and V by 3 bases; bases with no gene match: 5. CDR3 DNA sequence: TGTGCCAGCAGCTTGACTAGCGGGGGCTTTCCAGATACGCAGTATTTT. Protein: CASSLTSGGFPDTQYF.

This clonotype has at least ten counts. CDR3 nucleotides: TGCGCCAGCAGCCAGGGGGGGATACATCAGCCCCAGCATTTT. It specifies CASSQGGIHQPQHF. The rearrangement uses TRBV4-1 and TRBJ1-5; maybe TRBD1 (5 bases). The germline V and J ends were trimmed by 3 bases and 5 bases, with 11 bases remaining between them. Germline V gene data show CDR1 as MGHRA and CDR2 as YSYEKL. The CDR3 spans 14 residues.

V gene TRBV11-3 combines with J gene TRBJ2-2, with a possible D match to TRBD2 (6 bases). Germline CDR1 reads SGHNT; CDR2 reads YENEEA. The ends were cut back, 4 bases at V and 0 bases at J, with 15 bases in the middle. CDR3 length: 17 amino acids. This CDR3 is CASSSPRLEANTGELFF. The CDR3 coding sequence is TGTGCCAGCAGCTCTCCCCGACTAGAAGCGAACACCGGGGAGCTGTTTTTT.

This clonotype was detected once. It may be a read error: a sequence one base away is much more abundant. The CDR3 DNA reads as TGTGCCAGCAGTAGCGGACTAGCGGGGGGTTTCACGGATACGCAGTATTTT. This sequence encodes CASSSGLAGGFTDTQYF. The V and J genes are TRBV28 and TRBJ2-3; 14 bases match TRBD2. V shed 5 bases and J 6 bases; nucleotides not matched to a gene: 10. Germline V lookup: CDR1 MDHEN, CDR2 SYDVKM. This CDR3 has 17 amino acids.

V gene TRBV5-6 combines with J gene TRBJ1-2; D unresolved. The CDR3 extends over 13 amino acids. Trimming cost V 4 bases and J 2 bases, with 9 bases left between them. In germline, CDR1 is SGHDT, CDR2 YYEEEE. DNA of the CDR3: TGTGCCAGCAGCCCCGCCGGGAACTATGGCTACACCTTC. It codes for CASSPAGNYGYTF.

This clonotype was observed at least ten times. This sequence joins TRBV15 and TRBJ2-7, with D maybe TRBD2 (7 bases). The CDR3 runs to 15 residues. Per germline, CDR1 LNHNV and CDR2 YYDKDF (reference sequence). Trimming shortened V by 4 bases and J by 3 bases, and 16 bases separated the two germline ends. The CDR3, as DNA: TGTGCCACCAGCAATGGGGGGGGGCCTTACTACGAGCAGTACTTC. Residues: CATSNGGGPYYEQYF.

This clonotype came up many times. V usage is TRBV27 and J usage is TRBJ2-5, with 13 positions matching TRBD2. The V gene end was trimmed by 4 bases and the J gene end by 8 bases; junction bases not matched to a gene: 7. The CDR3 has 15 residues. Germline-derived CDR1 and CDR2 are MNHEY and SMNVEV (reference sequence). The CDR3 nucleotides read TGTGCCAGCAGTTGGACCGGGACTAGCGGGATCACCCAGTACTTC. Amino acids: CASSWTGTSGITQYF.

This clonotype was seen at least ten times. This sequence joins TRBV7-9 and TRBJ2-1; D possibly corresponds to TRBD1 (5 bases). The germline gives CDR1 SEHNR, CDR2 FQNEAQ (reference sequence). This CDR3 has 15 amino acids. V shed 4 bases and J shed 5 bases, with 15 bases lying between them. CDR3 coding DNA: TGTGCCAGCAGCTCGCCCCTCAAAGGGGACAATGAGCAGTTCTTC. Its protein is CASSSPLKGDNEQFF. Full variable domain (rest looked up from reference TRBV7-9 and TRBJ2-1): DTGVSQNPRHKITKRGQNVTFRCDPISEHNRLYWYRQTLGQGPEFLTYFQNEAQLEKSRLLSDRFSAERPKGSFSTLEIQRTEQGDSAMYLCASSSPLKGDNEQFFGPGTRLTVL.